Below, 32 T cell receptor beta chains from the same sample are listed, as sequenced in a study of blood T cell repertoires in COVID-19 (dated by TCRdb to the early 2020s). The method was the immunoSEQ multiplex PCR assay. Sourced from immuneACCESS, this table was stored by TCRdb with only in-frame sequences that have V and J called. A share of the clones is absent; for the studies checked, an unresolved V gene accounts for under half, and the remainder has no known explanation. The table for this sample lists approximately 200,000 clones; 87% of them were counted only once. The ten most abundant clones make up approximately 6.2% of the sample. Source material: peripheral blood. The receptors shown here come from a man between 60 and 75 years old who had recovered from COVID-19.

The V and J genes are TRBV28 and TRBJ2-6; D is perhaps TRBD2 (6 bases). V was trimmed by 6 bases and J by 0 bases, leaving 12 bases between them. The CDR3 is made up of 16 amino acids. In germline, CDR1 is MDHEN, CDR2 SYDVKM. The CDR3 is CASSPAGFSGANVLTF. CDR3 bases: TGTGCCAGCAGCCCTGCGGGGTTCTCTGGGGCCAACGTCCTGACTTTC.

The chain links TRBV7-2 to TRBJ2-4; the D gene is possibly TRBD2 (5 bases). This CDR3 region has 15 residues. V was cut by 1 base and J by 5 bases, with 12 bases left in between. Germline CDR1 reads SGHTA; CDR2 reads FQGNSA. The DNA of the CDR3 is TGTGCCAGCAGCTTAGAAAGCGGCGGCGAAAACATTCAGTACTTC. This encodes CASSLESGGENIQYF.

This sequence joins TRBV30 and TRBJ1-1; 7 positions match TRBD1. CDR1 and CDR2 (germline): GTSNPN, SVGIG (reference sequence). The CDR3 has 16 residues. V gave up 0 bases and J gave up 1 base; unmatched junction bases: 8. The CDR3 region has the DNA TGTGCCTGGAGTGTACGGAAGGGGGCGAAGAACACTGAAGCTTTCTTT. Amino acids: CAWSVRKGAKNTEAFF.

This rearrangement joins TRBV7-9 to TRBJ2-1; D is perhaps TRBD1 (6 bases). V lost 4 bases to trimming and J lost 5 bases, with 9 bases between them. From germline, CDR1 is SEHNR and CDR2 FQNEAQ (reference sequence). The CDR3 totals 13 residues. CDR3 sequence: CASSSRQDNEQFF. CDR3 bases: TGTGCCAGCAGCTCGAGACAGGACAATGAGCAGTTCTTC.

The chain employs TRBV6-4 and TRBJ2-3; D possibly corresponds to TRBD1 (5 bases). The germline gives CDR1 MRHNA, CDR2 SNTAGT. V lost 8 bases to trimming and J lost 6 bases, with 12 bases between them. The CDR3 loop spans 12 amino acids. Here the CDR3 DNA reads TGTGCCAGCGGCGAGACAGTCGATACGCAGTATTTT. Protein: CASGETVDTQYF.

This clone was counted at least ten times. The chain uses TRBV7-6 and TRBJ2-7, with 11 bases fitting TRBD1. This CDR3 comprises 15 residues. J lost 3 bases, V lost 5 bases, and 6 bases had no gene match. Germline loops: CDR1 SGHVS, CDR2 FNYEAQ. The CDR3 region has the DNA TGTGCCAGCAGCCCCGAGGGACAGGGGGACTACGAGCAGTACTTC. The encoded protein is CASSPEGQGDYEQYF.

The chain joins TRBV7-2 to TRBJ2-7, with D tentatively TRBD2 (5 bases). Deletions cut 5 bases from V and 2 bases from J, with 16 bases between. This CDR3 region has 15 residues. CDR1 is SGHTA, CDR2 FQGNSA, per germline. CDR3 nucleotides: TGTGCCAGCAGCCCCGGGGTTCCTCCAACCTACGAGCAGTACTTC. Its protein product is CASSPGVPPTYEQYF.

The rearrangement uses TRBV19 and TRBJ1-1; TRBD1 might be the D (6 bases). Trimming removed 3 bases from V and 10 bases from J, with 12 bases in between. The length of the CDR3 is 12 residues. CDR1 and CDR2 from the germline V gene are LNHDA and SQIVND (reference sequence). The chain's CDR3 is CASSMRGGRAFF. The DNA of the CDR3 is TGTGCCAGTAGTATGAGGGGGGGGCGAGCTTTCTTT.

V is TRBV7-9 and J is TRBJ1-5; the match to TRBD1 covers 10 bases. Trimming removed 6 bases from V and 3 bases from J; junction bases left unmatched: 11. The CDR3 has 17 residues. CDR1 and CDR2 from the germline V gene are SEHNR and FQNEAQ (reference sequence). The CDR3 here is CASSHPGTGALNQPQHF. The CDR3 DNA is TGTGCCAGCAGTCATCCCGGGACAGGGGCCCTCAATCAGCCCCAGCATTTT.

This clone was seen only a few times. One end of the junction is discordant with germline, which a read error may explain. The chain recombines TRBV20-1 with TRBJ2-7; 10 bases line up with TRBD2. The germline V gene has CDR1 DFQATT and CDR2 SNEGSKA (reference sequence). This CDR3 has 11 residues. The CDR3 DNA sequence: TGCAGAGCTAGCGGGAGTTTCGAGCAGTACTTC. It encodes CRASGSFEQYF.

This rearrangement joins TRBV6-6 to TRBJ1-1; 8 bases line up with TRBD1. The CDR3 runs to 15 residues. Losses at the gene ends were 7 bases for V and 2 bases for J; bases not matched to a gene: 9. Germline values: CDR1 MNHNY, CDR2 SVGAGI (reference sequence). The CDR3 nucleotides are TGTGCCAGCAACCCAGGACAGGGAGTAAACACTGAAGCTTTCTTT. Its protein is CASNPGQGVNTEAFF.

The genes are TRBV25-1 and TRBJ2-1; 8 bases fit TRBD1. This CDR3 has 14 residues. V lost 6 bases and J lost 5; bases outside the gene matches: 6. Germline V CDR1 and CDR2: MGHDK, SYGVNS. The CDR3 protein is CASSPGQANNEQFF. The CDR3 nucleotides are TGTGCCAGCAGCCCGGGACAGGCTAACAATGAGCAGTTCTTC.

V usage is TRBV19 and J usage is TRBJ2-5, with D perhaps TRBD1 (5 bases). The CDR3 extends over 12 amino acids. Germline-derived CDR1 and CDR2 are LNHDA and SQIVND (reference sequence). The V end lost 4 bases, the J end lost 5 bases, and 8 bases lay between the germline ends. Here the CDR3 DNA reads TGTGCCAGTAGTAGTGGGGCCGAGACCCAGTACTTC. Its translation is CASSSGAETQYF.

J is TRBJ2-3 and V is TRBV7-7; no reliable D call. With 1 base removed from V and 2 bases from J, the gap between germline ends came to 4 bases. Germline CDR1 and CDR2: SSHAT and FNYEAQ (reference sequence). This CDR3 is 13 amino acids long. For the CDR3, the DNA is TGTGCCAGCAGCTTAGGGGCCACAGATACGCAGTATTTT. It codes for CASSLGATDTQYF.

The CDR3, as DNA: TGTGCCAGCTCACCACTTTCGTCCGGCAGGGGGTATGACTATGGCTACACCTTC. Its translation is CASSPLSSGRGYDYGYTF. The genes are TRBV18 and TRBJ1-2; 7 bases agree with TRBD1. Trimming at V came to 1 base and at J to 3 bases, leaving 14 bases not matched to a gene. CDR1 is KGHSH and CDR2 is LQKENI in the germline V gene. The CDR3 runs to 18 residues.

This chain joins TRBV5-1 and TRBJ2-2; 8 bases match TRBD1. V was clipped by 2 bases and J by 3 bases; unmatched bases: 6. CDR1 and CDR2 (germline): SGHRS, YFSETQ. CDR3 length: 16 amino acids. CDR3 in DNA: TGCGCCAGCAGCTTACAGGACAGGGAGGACACCGGGGAGCTGTTTTTT. It specifies CASSLQDREDTGELFF.

The chain employs TRBV14 and TRBJ2-7, with D possibly TRBD1 on 6 matching bases. The CDR3 runs to 15 residues. The V and J ends lost 1 base and 3 bases respectively, with 13 bases between them. CDR1 and CDR2 (germline): SGHDN, FVKESK. The CDR3: CASSQGAGAFYEQYF. In DNA form, the CDR3 reads TGTGCCAGCAGCCAAGGGGCAGGGGCCTTCTACGAGCAGTACTTC.

J is TRBJ2-1 and V is TRBV3-1 (or the pseudogene TRBV3-2); 7 nucleotides agree with TRBD1. V dropped 1 base and J dropped 5; count of bases not matched to a gene: 2. The CDR3 covers 14 residues. CDR1 and CDR2 (germline): LGHDT, YNNKEL (reference sequence). The CDR3 sequence is CASSQVTGDNEQFF. The CDR3 bases are TGTGCCAGCAGCCAAGTTACAGGGGACAATGAGCAGTTCTTC.

This clone has only one observation. The chain couples TRBV3-1 (or the pseudogene TRBV3-2) to TRBJ2-1; 8 bases are a match to TRBD2. This CDR3 is 18 amino acids long. Germline lookup yields CDR1 LGHDT and CDR2 YNNKEL (reference sequence). With V trimmed by 1 base and J by 8 bases, 16 bases remained unmatched. The CDR3 spells CASSQGRVRSGSFDEQFF. The CDR3 coding sequence is TGTGCCAGCAGCCAAGGGAGAGTTCGAAGCGGGAGTTTCGATGAGCAGTTCTTC.

This rearrangement joins TRBV30 to TRBJ1-2, with 7 bases identical to TRBD1. Unmatched junction bases numbered 7, after V lost 1 base and J lost 5 bases. Germline CDR1 GTSNPN, CDR2 SVGIG (reference sequence). This CDR3 has 14 amino acids. This CDR3 reads CAWSEQGIGYGYTF. CDR3 nucleotide sequence: TGTGCCTGGAGTGAACAGGGGATTGGGTATGGCTACACCTTC.

The chain joins TRBV10-1 to TRBJ2-7; 8 bases align to TRBD1. This CDR3 contains 14 residues. The germline CDR1 and CDR2 sequences are WNHNN and SYGVQD (reference sequence). V shed 7 bases, J shed 0 bases, and the junction held 5 bases outside the gene matches. CDR3: CASTRDRSSYEQYF. CDR3 nucleotide sequence: TGCGCCAGCACGCGGGACAGGAGCTCCTACGAGCAGTACTTC.

V is TRBV19 and J is TRBJ2-7; D might be TRBD1 (6 bases). In germline, CDR1 is LNHDA, CDR2 SQIVND (reference sequence). Trimming took off 3 bases at V and 3 bases at J, with 12 bases between the two ends. The length of the CDR3 is 14 residues. The CDR3 spells CASSIPGGYYEQYF. CDR3 coding DNA: TGTGCCAGTAGTATCCCTGGGGGCTACTACGAGCAGTACTTC.

The chain joins TRBV5-1 to TRBJ2-5; 10 nucleotides align to TRBD2. The ends lost 0 bases at V and 4 bases at J; junction bases unmatched: 6. CDR3 length: 16 amino acids. Germline assignment: CDR1 SGHRS and CDR2 YFSETQ. The DNA for the CDR3 is TGCGCCAGCAGCTTGGCGGCTAGCGGGAGTAGAGAGACCCAGTACTTC. The encoded protein is CASSLAASGSRETQYF.

This clone has a single count. The chain is built from TRBV27 and TRBJ1-2; tentative D call: TRBD1 (5 bases). In germline, CDR1 is MNHEY, CDR2 SMNVEV (reference sequence). CDR3 size: 14 residues. V was cut by 5 bases and J by 0 bases, with 10 bases left in between. The CDR3 nucleotides read TGTGCCAGCAGTGGAGGGGCGACTAACTATGGCTACACCTTC. This encodes CASSGGATNYGYTF.

This chain connects TRBV5-4 to TRBJ2-1, with D unclear. This CDR3 has 15 residues. V lost 0 bases and J lost 0, with 7 bases in between. The germline gives CDR1 SGHNT, CDR2 YYREEE (reference sequence). Written as DNA, the CDR3 is TGTGCCAGCAGCTTGGAACCCGGCTCCTACAATGAGCAGTTCTTC. Amino acids: CASSLEPGSYNEQFF.

The genes are TRBV11-2 and TRBJ2-3, with 7 bases lining up with TRBD1. The CDR3 runs to 14 residues. Germline V gives CDR1 SGHAT, CDR2 FQNNGV. The V and J ends lost 5 bases and 4 bases, in that order; junction bases with no gene match: 6. CDR3 protein: CASSIQQGSDTQYF. CDR3 coding DNA: TGTGCCAGCAGCATCCAACAGGGGTCAGATACGCAGTATTTT. Variable domain in full (rest from reference TRBV11-2 and TRBJ2-3): EAGVAQSPRYKIIEKRQSVAFWCNPISGHATLYWYQQILGQGPKLLIQFQNNGVVDDSQLPKDRFSAERLKGVDSTLKIQPAKLEDSAVYLCASSIQQGSDTQYFGPGTRLTVL.

This chain connects TRBV20-1 to TRBJ1-5, with D perhaps TRBD1 (5 bases). This CDR3 has 9 amino acids. V lost 7 bases and J 10 bases, leaving 8 bases between the germline ends. Germline CDR1 reads DFQATT; CDR2 reads SNEGSKA (reference sequence). The chain's CDR3 is CSGGDPQHF. CDR3 bases: TGCAGTGGGGGGGACCCCCAGCATTTT.

This chain joins TRBV11-2 and TRBJ2-1; TRBD1 aligns across 7 bases. The junction had 6 bases not matched to a gene; V was cut back by 5 bases and J by 5 bases. Germline loops: CDR1 SGHAT, CDR2 FQNNGV. This CDR3 has 14 residues. CDR3 sequence: CASSPRQGNNEQFF. DNA for the CDR3: TGTGCCAGCAGCCCCCGACAGGGAAACAATGAGCAGTTCTTC. Drawing the rest from reference TRBV11-2 and TRBJ2-1, the complete variable domain is EAGVAQSPRYKIIEKRQSVAFWCNPISGHATLYWYQQILGQGPKLLIQFQNNGVVDDSQLPKDRFSAERLKGVDSTLKIQPAKLEDSAVYLCASSPRQGNNEQFFGPGTRLTVL.

The V and J genes are TRBV18 and TRBJ2-5; TRBD1 agrees at 7 bases. CDR3 length equals 14 residues. Per germline, CDR1 KGHSH and CDR2 LQKENI. V was pared by 6 bases and J by 1 base, with 5 bases of the junction left unmatched. CDR3: CASSRQGTQETQYF. The CDR3 nucleotides read TGTGCCAGCTCCCGACAGGGTACCCAAGAGACCCAGTACTTC. Full variable domain (rest looked up from reference TRBV18 and TRBJ2-5): NAGVMQNPRHLVRRRGQEARLRCSPMKGHSHVYWYRQLPEEGLKFMVYLQKENIIDESGMPKERFSAEFPKEGPSILRIQQVVRGDSAAYFCASSRQGTQETQYFGPGTRLLVL.

The gene calls are TRBV11-3 and TRBJ2-2; 7 nucleotides line up with TRBD2. Germline lookup yields CDR1 SGHNT and CDR2 YENEEA. Unmatched junction bases numbered 3, after V lost 3 bases and J lost 2 bases. The CDR3 consists of 15 residues. CDR3 sequence reads: CASSLGGRNTGELFF. The CDR3 DNA reads TGTGCCAGCAGCTTGGGAGGGAGAAACACCGGGGAGCTGTTTTTT.

V and J are TRBV28 and TRBJ1-4; D possibly corresponds to TRBD1 (6 bases). The CDR3 is 14 residues long. Trimming pared 8 bases from V and 6 bases from J, leaving 16 bases between. Germline assignment: CDR1 MDHEN and CDR2 SYDVKM. Written as DNA, the CDR3 is TGTGCCAGCCACGGCGCGGGGGCCTATGAAAAACTGTTTTTT. Translation gives CASHGAGAYEKLFF.

The V and J genes are TRBV19 and TRBJ1-5; 7 nucleotides align to TRBD1. The CDR3 has 14 amino acids. CDR1 and CDR2 (germline): LNHDA, SQIVND (reference sequence). With 5 bases clipped from V and 5 bases from J, the junction kept 6 bases outside the gene matches. CDR3 region: CASSVQGSDQPQHF. Written as DNA, the CDR3 is TGTGCCAGTAGTGTACAGGGGTCCGATCAGCCCCAGCATTTT.